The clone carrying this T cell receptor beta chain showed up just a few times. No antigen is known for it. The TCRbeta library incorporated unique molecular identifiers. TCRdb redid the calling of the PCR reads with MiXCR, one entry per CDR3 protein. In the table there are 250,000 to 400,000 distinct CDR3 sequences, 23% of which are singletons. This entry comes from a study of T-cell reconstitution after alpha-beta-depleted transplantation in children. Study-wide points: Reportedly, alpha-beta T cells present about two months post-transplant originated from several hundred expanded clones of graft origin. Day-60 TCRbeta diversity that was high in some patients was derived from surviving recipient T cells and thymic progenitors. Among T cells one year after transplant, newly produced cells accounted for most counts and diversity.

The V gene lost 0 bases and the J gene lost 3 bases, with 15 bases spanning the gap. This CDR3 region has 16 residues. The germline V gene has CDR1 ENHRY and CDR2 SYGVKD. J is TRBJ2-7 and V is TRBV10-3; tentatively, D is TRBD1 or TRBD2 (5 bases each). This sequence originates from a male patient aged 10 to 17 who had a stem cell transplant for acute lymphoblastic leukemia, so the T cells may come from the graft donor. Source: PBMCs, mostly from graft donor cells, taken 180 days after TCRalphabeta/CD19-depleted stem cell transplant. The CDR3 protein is CAISESGRETLYEQYF. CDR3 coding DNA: TGTGCCATCAGTGAGTCAGGCAGGGAGACCCTCTACGAGCAGTACTTC.